This T cell receptor beta chain derives from a study of beta chain features in type 1 diabetes. Whole-study findings and limits: Naive, central memory and Treg TCRB repertoires appeared more alike in patients than in healthy donors.

On this clone: Antigen unknown. This sample includes further DNA sequences coding for the same CDR3.

Expressed TCRB transcripts got sequenced, as all isolated RNA was reverse transcribed. Measured with immunoSEQ multiplex PCR; TCRdb has only the in-frame clones, and not every one. The table records 350,000 or so clones, about 19% of them present only once. CDR1 and CDR2 (germline): GTSNPN, SVGIG (reference sequence). This CDR3 is 15 amino acids long. With 1 base clipped from V and 3 bases from J, the junction kept 3 bases outside the gene matches. The chain combines TRBV30 with TRBJ2-7; 13 nucleotides line up with TRBD2. The sequenced sample was naive CD4+ T cells from blood. This clonotype was obtained from a woman aged 18-35 years in good health. The CDR3 loop is CAWSGTSGSSYEQYF. CDR3 bases: TGTGCCTGGAGTGGGACTAGCGGGAGTAGCTACGAGCAGTACTTC. Full variable domain (remainder filled in from reference TRBV30 and TRBJ2-7): SQTIHQWPATLVQPVGSPLSLECTVEGTSNPNLYWYRQAAGRGLQLLFYSVGIGQISSEVPQNLSASRPQDRQFILSSKKLLLSDSGFYLCAWSGTSGSSYEQYFGPGTRLTVT.